Sequencing of this TCR beta chain was carried out in a study of blood T cell repertoires in COVID-19. The CDR3 extends over 14 amino acids. Trimming stripped 4 bases from V and 4 bases from J, with 10 bases between. Germline-derived CDR1 and CDR2 are LNHDA and SQIVND (reference sequence). TCRdb's table, derived via immunoSEQ multiplex PCR, lists solely in-frame clones and lacks some. Of 270,000 or so clones in the sample, approximately 87% were seen once. Material for sequencing was peripheral blood. The receptor was derived from a woman between 25 and 40 years old with COVID-19, enrolled during active disease. The genes are TRBV19 and TRBJ2-2, with D unresolved. In DNA, the CDR3 is TGTGCCAGTAGTACCACTCACAGCACCGGGGAGCTGTTTTTT. Amino acids: CASSTTHSTGELFF.